Listed here are 23 T cell receptor beta chains from one sample, sequenced in a study of blood T cell repertoires in COVID-19. Profiled with immunoSEQ multiplex PCR; TCRdb holds only in-frame clones, not every one. The sample consists of approximately 130,000 clones, around three quarters of them appearing once. Specimen: peripheral blood. The receptors were gathered from a woman aged 65 to 85 with acute or convalescent COVID-19.

V gene TRBV3-1 (or the pseudogene TRBV3-2) combines with J gene TRBJ2-1, with TRBD2 matching 12 bases. Germline V gene data show CDR1 as LGHDT and CDR2 as YNNKEL (reference sequence). This CDR3 has 17 residues. J lost 4 bases, V lost 2 bases, and 6 bases had no gene match. The CDR3 DNA is TGTGCCAGCAGCCAACGGACTAGCGGGGACAATTACAATGAGCAGTTCTTC. It translates to CASSQRTSGDNYNEQFF.

This CDR3 is CASSLTNRVGNTIYF. CDR3 bases: TGTGCCAGCAGCCTCACCAACAGGGTTGGAAACACCATATATTTT. The V and J genes are TRBV7-9 and TRBJ1-3; TRBD1 might be the D (6 bases). The CDR3 loop spans 15 amino acids. CDR1 and CDR2 (germline): SEHNR, FQNEAQ (reference sequence). V shed 5 bases and J shed 3 bases, with 14 bases lying between them.

This rearrangement joins TRBV5-1 to TRBJ2-3, with D possibly TRBD1 on 5 matching bases. Germline V lookup: CDR1 SGHRS, CDR2 YFSETQ. This CDR3 is 15 amino acids long. Trimming removed 2 bases from V and 4 bases from J, with 14 bases in between. The CDR3 reads CASSFFLAGPDTQYF. CDR3 in DNA: TGCGCCAGCAGCTTTTTTTTGGCAGGGCCAGATACGCAGTATTTT.

This clone was recorded once. The V and J genes are TRBV28 and TRBJ1-6; D gene unclear. V gave up 2 bases and J gave up 10 bases, with 6 bases separating them. The CDR3 extends over 12 amino acids. In germline, CDR1 is MDHEN, CDR2 SYDVKM. CDR3 nucleotide sequence: TGTGCCAGCAGTTTAGCGAGCTCACCCCTCCACTTT. It is translated as CASSLASSPLHF.

This clone was detected once. The chain combines TRBV5-5 with TRBJ1-5; D possibly corresponds to TRBD1 (5 bases). The CDR3 runs 16 residues. CDR1 SGHKS and CDR2 YYEKEE come from the germline V gene (reference sequence). V shed 4 bases and J shed 3 bases, with 17 bases lying between them. The CDR3 protein is CASSPLIGGNNQPQHF. For the CDR3, the DNA is TGTGCCAGCAGCCCCCTAATCGGGGGTAACAATCAGCCCCAGCATTTT.

The chain uses TRBV6-2 or TRBV6-3 and TRBJ1-1; D is ambiguous. Trimming took off 5 bases at V and 4 bases at J, with 14 bases between the two ends. The CDR3 consists of 14 residues. Germline V gives CDR1 MNHEY, CDR2 SVGEGT. This CDR3 is CASSPNSVGTEAFF. The CDR3 nucleotides are TGTGCCAGCAGTCCAAACTCGGTCGGCACTGAAGCTTTCTTT.

This chain connects TRBV5-4 to TRBJ2-1; 9 nucleotides line up with TRBD2. From germline, CDR1 is SGHNT and CDR2 YYREEE (reference sequence). Trimming took 9 bases from V and 8 from J; bases not matched to a gene: 15. The CDR3 sequence is 15 residues long. CDR3 coding DNA: TGTGCCACCGCGGCGGGAGGGATGACTATCGATGAGCAGTTCTTC. Amino acids: CATAAGGMTIDEQFF.

The chain carries TRBV19 and TRBJ1-1; 9 nucleotides align to TRBD1. Germline V lookup: CDR1 LNHDA, CDR2 SQIVND (reference sequence). The ends lost 3 bases at V and 4 bases at J; junction bases unmatched: 9. The length of the CDR3 is 16 residues. The CDR3 nucleotides read TGTGCCAGTAGTATTAACAGGGGGCTTGGAGGCACTGAAGCTTTCTTT. This translates into CASSINRGLGGTEAFF.

This rearrangement joins TRBV28 to TRBJ2-1, with 11 bases aligning to TRBD1. The CDR3 totals 18 residues. The germline CDR1 and CDR2 sequences are MDHEN and SYDVKM. V shed 3 bases, J shed 2 bases, and the junction held 9 bases outside the gene matches. The CDR3 loop is CASSFGTGGTNTYNEQFF. The CDR3 DNA follows: TGTGCCAGCAGTTTCGGGACAGGGGGAACAAACACCTACAATGAGCAGTTCTTC.

The J gene is TRBJ1-1, the V gene TRBV27; D ambiguous. Trimming left V 5 bases short and J 0 bases short, with 7 bases between. Per germline, CDR1 MNHEY and CDR2 SMNVEV (reference sequence). The CDR3 has 13 amino acids. In DNA form, the CDR3 reads TGTGCCAGCAGTATCGGGATGAACACTGAAGCTTTCTTT. This codes for CASSIGMNTEAFF.

The V and J genes are TRBV4-2 and TRBJ2-3; D unresolved. The CDR3 contains 15 residues. The germline V gene has CDR1 LGHNA and CDR2 YNFKEQ. V lost 0 bases to trimming and J lost 0 bases, with 7 bases between them. The CDR3 sequence: CASSQDLRSTDTQYF. As DNA, the CDR3 is TGTGCCAGCAGCCAAGATTTGAGGAGCACAGATACGCAGTATTTT.

The rearrangement uses TRBV10-2 and TRBJ2-1, with 10 bases lining up with TRBD2. This CDR3 is 15 amino acids long. The germline V gene encodes CDR1 WSHSY and CDR2 SAAADI. V dropped 6 bases and J dropped 9; count of bases not matched to a gene: 11. The DNA for the CDR3 is TGCGCCAGCAGGACTTCCAGCGGGGGGGCCGCTGAGCAGTTCTTC. Translating gives CASRTSSGGAAEQFF.

V and J are TRBV19 and TRBJ2-7, with D perhaps TRBD2 (5 bases). This CDR3 comprises 13 residues. The V end was cut by 6 bases, the J end by 7 bases, with 16 bases between. In germline, CDR1 is LNHDA, CDR2 SQIVND (reference sequence). As DNA, the CDR3 is TGTGCCAGTAGAGCAGGTAACTCGGGAGAGCAGTACTTC. Encoded protein: CASRAGNSGEQYF.

This chain connects TRBV3-1 (or the pseudogene TRBV3-2) to TRBJ1-3, with D unresolved. Trimming stripped 3 bases from V and 2 bases from J, with 8 bases between. The CDR3 runs to 14 residues. From germline, CDR1 is LGHDT and CDR2 YNNKEL (reference sequence). The chain's CDR3 is CASSHGEAGNTIYF. CDR3 coding DNA: TGTGCCAGCAGCCACGGGGAAGCTGGAAACACCATATATTTT.

This rearrangement joins TRBV6-5 to TRBJ1-4; 8 nucleotides match TRBD1. Per germline, CDR1 MNHEY and CDR2 SVGAGI. The junction had 4 bases not matched to a gene; V was cut back by 6 bases and J by 7 bases. The CDR3 covers 13 residues. The CDR3 DNA follows: TGTGCCAGCAGGGACAGGGCGGGTGAAAAACTGTTTTTT. Protein sequence: CASRDRAGEKLFF.

V is TRBV9 and J is TRBJ2-7; D may be TRBD2 (5 bases). The V end lost 0 bases, the J end lost 6 bases, and 13 bases lay between the germline ends. Germline V gene sequence: CDR1 SGDLS, CDR2 YYNGEE. The CDR3 sequence is 14 residues long. The CDR3 coding sequence is TGTGCCAGCAGCGTAGCCGCGGTTCGGGGCGAGCAGTACTTC. Amino acids: CASSVAAVRGEQYF.

The V gene is TRBV10-1, the J gene TRBJ2-1, with a possible D match to TRBD1 (5 bases). This CDR3 region has 15 residues. V gave up 6 bases and J gave up 2 bases, with 14 bases separating them. In germline, CDR1 is WNHNN, CDR2 SYGVQD (reference sequence). The CDR3 region is CASSQGVRAYNEQFF. As DNA, the CDR3 is TGCGCCAGCAGCCAAGGAGTCAGGGCCTACAATGAGCAGTTCTTC.

The chain links TRBV3-1 (or the pseudogene TRBV3-2) to TRBJ2-1; TRBD2 matches 8 bases. V lost 5 bases and J lost 6; bases outside the gene matches: 9. The CDR3 is 15 residues long. Germline-derived CDR1 and CDR2 are LGHDT and YNNKEL (reference sequence). CDR3 in DNA: TGTGCCAGCAGCAAAGGGGCTAGCGGGCTCAATGAGCAGTTCTTC. It translates to CASSKGASGLNEQFF.

The V call is TRBV6-4, the J call TRBJ1-2, with 9 bases aligning to TRBD1. The CDR3 loop spans 15 amino acids. V gave up 4 bases and J gave up 2 bases; unmatched junction bases: 5. Germline V gene data show CDR1 as MRHNA and CDR2 as SNTAGT. CDR3 coding DNA: TGTGCCAGCAGTGCCGAACAGGGGGCCAACTATGGCTACACCTTC. Its protein product is CASSAEQGANYGYTF.

The rearrangement uses TRBV5-4 and TRBJ1-1; 11 bases agree with TRBD1. V was pared by 4 bases and J by 3 bases, with 2 bases of the junction left unmatched. From germline, CDR1 is SGHNT and CDR2 YYREEE (reference sequence). The CDR3 is 14 residues long. The CDR3 region is CASSQGQGDTEAFF. DNA for the CDR3: TGTGCCAGCAGCCAGGGACAGGGGGACACTGAAGCTTTCTTT.

The CDR3 protein is CASSQGQRVMNTEAFF. CDR3 nucleotide sequence: TGTGCCAGCAGTCAAGGACAGCGAGTCATGAACACTGAAGCTTTCTTT. The rearrangement links TRBV6-6 to TRBJ1-1, with a tentative D call TRBD1 (6 bases). V lost 5 bases and J 0 bases, leaving 16 bases between the germline ends. The CDR3 length is 16 residues. Germline lookup yields CDR1 MNHNY and CDR2 SVGAGI (reference sequence).

CDR3 amino acids: CASSPDTGTRTEAFF. CDR3 in DNA: TGTGCCAGCTCACCCGACACAGGGACAAGAACTGAAGCTTTCTTT. V gene TRBV18 combines with J gene TRBJ1-1; TRBD1 might be the D (6 bases). This CDR3 comprises 15 residues. Germline V gene sequence: CDR1 KGHSH, CDR2 LQKENI. V lost 3 bases and J 5 bases, leaving 16 bases between the germline ends.

This clone was counted only a few times. This chain links TRBV28 with TRBJ1-5; 7 bases fit TRBD1. The V and J ends lost 4 bases and 5 bases, in that order; junction bases with no gene match: 8. Germline V gene sequence: CDR1 MDHEN, CDR2 SYDVKM. The CDR3 has 15 residues. CDR3 amino acids: CASSSWTGLYQPQHF. CDR3 nucleotides: TGTGCCAGCAGTTCATGGACAGGTCTTTATCAGCCCCAGCATTTT.